These T cell receptor beta chains were read from a single sample in a study of T-cell memory formation after mild COVID-19. TCRdb re-analysed the 5' RACE reads in MiXCR, keeping a single row per CDR3 protein. In the table there are some 40,000 distinct CDR3 sequences, 6% to 9.5% of which are singletons. Sequenced sample: PBMCs or a T cell subset sorted from them (not recorded which). The receptor set was obtained from a man aged 18 to 35 who had mild COVID-19 (a few samples of this study predate the infection). Cell type and time point are not known. CDR3s include the opening cysteine and the closing phenylalanine or tryptophan. Fields, in order: CDR3 DNA, CDR3 protein, D gene, V gene, J gene, clone size. D genes are given only for firm matches. The listing skips clone size in some rows; elsewhere it reads once, few, many or a size class.

DNA: TGCAGTGCTAGGGGGGGGGTCTACAATGAGCAGTTCTTC; CDR3: CSARGGVYNEQFF; D: TRBD2; V: TRBV20-1; J: TRBJ2-1; size: few
DNA: TGCAGTGCTAGCCTGACCGAGCGTTCCGGGGAGCTGTTTTTT; CDR3: CSASLTERSGELFF; D: NA; V: TRBV20-1; J: TRBJ2-2; size: NA
DNA: TGCGCCAGCAGCTTGGGCATATTCTCTGGGGCCAACGTCCTGACTTTC; CDR3: CASSLGIFSGANVLTF; D: NA; V: TRBV5-1; J: TRBJ2-6; size: NA
DNA: TGTGCCAGCAGTTTAGTTCCTGACACTGAAGCTTTCTTT; CDR3: CASSLVPDTEAFF; D: NA; V: TRBV12-3/TRBV12-4; J: TRBJ1-1; size: NA
DNA: TGTGCCAGCAGCGCTAGAGGCAGAGGTCAGCCCCAGCATTTT; CDR3: CASSARGRGQPQHF; D: NA; V: TRBV7-2; J: TRBJ1-5; size: few
DNA: TGTGCCAGCAGCCCAAGCCCCTCTGGAAACACCATATATTTT; CDR3: CASSPSPSGNTIYF; D: NA; V: TRBV11-2; J: TRBJ1-3; size: NA
DNA: TGTGCCAGCAGCACCCCCCTCGGGAAGAGTTATTTCTTC; CDR3: CASSTPLGKSYFF; D: NA; V: TRBV9; J: TRBJ2-1; size: many
DNA: TGTGCCATCGCCGGATGGGGAGATACGCAGTATTTT; CDR3: CAIAGWGDTQYF; D: NA; V: TRBV10-3; J: TRBJ2-3; size: many
DNA: TGCGCCAGCAGCTTTAAGCTCGAGACCCAGTACTTC; CDR3: CASSFKLETQYF; D: NA; V: TRBV5-1; J: TRBJ2-5; size: few
DNA: TGTGCCAGCAGCAGGACAGACTATGGCTACACCTTC; CDR3: CASSRTDYGYTF; D: NA; V: TRBV5-5; J: TRBJ1-2; size: few
DNA: TGCAGTGCTTCGGGACTGTCCTACGAGCAGTACTTC; CDR3: CSASGLSYEQYF; D: NA; V: TRBV20-1; J: TRBJ2-7; size: NA
DNA: TGCAGTGCTAGAGTCCAGGGAAGTAATCAGCCCCAGCATTTT; CDR3: CSARVQGSNQPQHF; D: NA; V: TRBV20-1; J: TRBJ1-5; size: NA
DNA: TGCAGTGCTAGAGATCGAACTAGCGGGGCCCAAGAGACCCAGTACTTC; CDR3: CSARDRTSGAQETQYF; D: TRBD2; V: TRBV20-1; J: TRBJ2-5; size: few
DNA: TGTGCCAGCTCACGAACAGCCAGAGATGAAGCTTTCTTT; CDR3: CASSRTARDEAFF; D: NA; V: TRBV7-3; J: TRBJ1-1; size: NA
DNA: TGTGCCAGCAGATCAGGGGGGAAGGATGAGCAGTTCTTC; CDR3: CASRSGGKDEQFF; D: NA; V: TRBV7-2; J: TRBJ2-1; size: NA
DNA: TGTGCCAGCAGTTATGGAAATCAGCCCCAGCATTTT; CDR3: CASSYGNQPQHF; D: NA; V: TRBV6-6; J: TRBJ1-5; size: NA
DNA: TGCAGTGCCCTTGGCCGCAGGGGAGGCACTGAAGCTTTCTTT; CDR3: CSALGRRGGTEAFF; D: NA; V: TRBV20-1; J: TRBJ1-1; size: few
DNA: TGTGCCAGCAGTTCCTTGGGACAGGGAGGCCACAATGAGCAGTTCTTC; CDR3: CASSSLGQGGHNEQFF; D: TRBD1; V: TRBV27; J: TRBJ2-1; size: NA
DNA: TGCGCCAGCAGACAGGGTAACTATGGCTACACCTTC; CDR3: CASRQGNYGYTF; D: NA; V: TRBV5-1; J: TRBJ1-2; size: NA
DNA: TGTGCCAGCAGCTCCCATGGGGGTGAGCAGTTCTTC; CDR3: CASSSHGGEQFF; D: NA; V: TRBV12-3/TRBV12-4; J: TRBJ2-1; size: NA
DNA: TGCAGTGCTAGAGCTAGGGACAGGACCTACGAGCAGTACTTC; CDR3: CSARARDRTYEQYF; D: TRBD1; V: TRBV20-1; J: TRBJ2-7; size: many
DNA: TGTGCCAGCAGCCCTCCCGGACTAGCTGGCAATGAGCAGTTCTTC; CDR3: CASSPPGLAGNEQFF; D: TRBD2; V: TRBV7-2; J: TRBJ2-1; size: many
DNA: TGTGCCAGCAGGGGCGCAGGGTACACTGAAGCTTTCTTT; CDR3: CASRGAGYTEAFF; D: NA; V: TRBV2; J: TRBJ1-1; size: NA
DNA: TGTGCCAGCAGTCCTAGCGGGGGAGGCACAGATACGCAGTATTTT; CDR3: CASSPSGGGTDTQYF; D: TRBD2; V: TRBV7-2; J: TRBJ2-3; size: few